Shown below are 26 T cell receptor beta chains from a single sample sequenced in a study of blood T cell repertoires in COVID-19. The table came from immunoSEQ multiplex PCR; TCRdb's copy has only in-frame clones and leaves some out. The sample lists roughly 190,000 clones, 76% occurring once. The specimen was peripheral blood. The receptors shown here come from a woman between 45 and 65 years old with active or convalescent COVID-19.

This clone appeared a single time. V gene TRBV18 combines with J gene TRBJ1-6; D call uncertain. CDR1 KGHSH and CDR2 LQKENI come from the germline V gene. Trimming shortened V by 3 bases and J by 12 bases, and 18 bases separated the two germline ends. This CDR3 has 15 amino acids. CDR3 DNA: TGTGCCAGCTCACCTTTTAGTCCGGATCGGGGACCCCTCCACTTT. Protein product: CASSPFSPDRGPLHF.

V usage is TRBV30 and J usage is TRBJ1-2, with D uncertain. CDR3 length: 15 residues. The germline V gene has CDR1 GTSNPN and CDR2 SVGIG (reference sequence). The V gene lost 2 bases and the J gene lost 4 bases, with 17 bases spanning the gap. CDR3 amino acids: CAWSKPSISLYGYTF. The CDR3 DNA reads TGTGCCTGGAGTAAACCTTCTATTTCCCTCTATGGCTACACCTTC.

This clone was counted only a few times. At one end the junction does not follow the germline gene, possibly because of a read error. The gene calls are TRBV20-1 and TRBJ1-2; D possibly corresponds to TRBD1 (6 bases). Looked up from germline, CDR1 is DFQATT and CDR2 is SNEGSKA (reference sequence). The CDR3 length is 10 residues. CDR3 DNA: TGCAGTGCTAGAGTTGGGGGCTTCACCTTC. This gives the protein CSARVGGFTF.

The chain employs TRBV28 and TRBJ1-2; TRBD1 is a possible D gene (6 bases). From germline, CDR1 is MDHEN and CDR2 SYDVKM. V was pared by 8 bases and J by 3 bases, with 22 bases between. The CDR3 has 16 amino acids. The CDR3 sequence: CASGWDKRGTDYGYTF. DNA for the CDR3: TGTGCCAGCGGGTGGGACAAGAGGGGAACTGACTATGGCTACACCTTC.

This clone was detected ten times or more. The rearrangement uses TRBV7-8 and TRBJ1-1; 7 bases line up with TRBD1. This CDR3 is 14 amino acids long. Germline V gene sequence: CDR1 SGHVS, CDR2 FQNEAQ. Trimming at V came to 5 bases and at J to 11 bases, leaving 14 bases not matched to a gene. CDR3 nucleotide sequence: TGTGCCAGCAGCACCCACTCCCCGACAGGGAACGCTTTCTTT. Its protein is CASSTHSPTGNAFF.

This chain connects TRBV19 to TRBJ1-5, with D possibly being TRBD1 (5 bases). Trimming left V 5 bases short and J 2 bases short, with 16 bases between. Germline V gives CDR1 LNHDA, CDR2 SQIVND (reference sequence). The CDR3 runs 16 residues. CDR3 nucleotide sequence: TGTGCCAGTAGTGTGTTTCGGGGGTATGGCAATCAGCCCCAGCATTTT. Its translation: CASSVFRGYGNQPQHF. The full variable domain, with the rest looked up from reference TRBV19 and TRBJ1-5, is DGGITQSPKYLFRKEGQNVTLSCEQNLNHDAMYWYRQDPGQGLRLIYYSQIVNDFQKGDIAEGYSVSREKKESFPLTVTSAQKNPTAFYLCASSVFRGYGNQPQHFGDGTRLSIL.

The genes are TRBV6-6 and TRBJ1-2; D might be TRBD1 (5 bases). CDR3 length: 13 amino acids. Germline loops: CDR1 MNHNY, CDR2 SVGAGI (reference sequence). V lost 5 bases, J lost 2 bases, and 9 bases lay in between. CDR3 DNA sequence: TGTGCCAGCAGTAAACAGGAGAACTATGGCTACACCTTC. Translated: CASSKQENYGYTF.

This chain links TRBV19 with TRBJ2-3; 9 bases line up with TRBD2. Trimming took 1 base from V and 7 from J; bases not matched to a gene: 6. Per the germline V gene, CDR1 is LNHDA and CDR2 is SQIVND (reference sequence). The CDR3 covers 15 residues. The CDR3 DNA reads TGTGCCAGTAGTATAGCTGCGGGAGGGCCGAATACGCAGTATTTT. This translates into CASSIAAGGPNTQYF.

The J gene is TRBJ1-1, the V gene TRBV6-2 or TRBV6-3, with 7 bases that match TRBD1. Germline lookup yields CDR1 MNHEY and CDR2 SVGEGT. Trimming took 2 bases from V and 5 from J; bases not matched to a gene: 5. This CDR3 is 14 amino acids long. The CDR3, as DNA: TGTGCCAGCAGTTACCCAGGGGGGAATACTGAAGCTTTCTTT. Translated, it gives CASSYPGGNTEAFF.

This clone was counted only a few times. The CDR3 protein is CASSTDRAGETQYF. The CDR3, as DNA: TGTGCCAGCAGCACCGACAGGGCAGGGGAGACCCAGTACTTC. The chain is built from TRBV7-2 and TRBJ2-5; 7 bases map to TRBD1. Per the germline V gene, CDR1 is SGHTA and CDR2 is FQGNSA. The CDR3 is 14 amino acids. With 5 bases clipped from V and 5 bases from J, the junction kept 8 bases outside the gene matches.

This clone was found a few times. V usage is TRBV18 and J usage is TRBJ2-7; possible D gene TRBD1, 6 bases. CDR3 length: 16 amino acids. Germline V gene data show CDR1 as KGHSH and CDR2 as LQKENI. V lost 2 bases to trimming and J lost 2 bases, with 16 bases between them. The CDR3 region has the DNA TGTGCCAGCTCACCAGAGCAGGGGAAGAGGACCTACGAGCAGTACTTC. It encodes CASSPEQGKRTYEQYF.

This clone was counted between two and nine times. V usage is TRBV11-3 and J usage is TRBJ2-3; 8 bases map to TRBD1. Per the germline V gene, CDR1 is SGHNT and CDR2 is YENEEA. This CDR3 is 14 amino acids long. J gave up 4 bases and V 5 bases, and 5 bases lay outside the gene matches. This CDR3 reads CASSPGQGADTQYF. CDR3 DNA sequence: TGTGCCAGCAGCCCAGGACAGGGCGCAGATACGCAGTATTTT.

This clone showed up just once. The rearrangement joins TRBV15 to TRBJ1-1; no reliable D call. V was shortened by 0 bases and J by 6 bases, with 11 bases between the two germline ends. Germline-derived CDR1 and CDR2 are LNHNV and YYDKDF (reference sequence). The CDR3 covers 14 residues. CDR3 DNA: TGTGCCACCAGCAGAGATCAGAGGGTCGCTGAAGCTTTCTTT. This translates into CATSRDQRVAEAFF. Full variable domain (outside the CDR3, taken from reference TRBV15 and TRBJ1-1): DAMVIQNPRYQVTQFGKPVTLSCSQTLNHNVMYWYQQKSSQAPKLLFHYYDKDFNNEADTPDNFQSRRPNTSFCFLDIRSPGLGDTAMYLCATSRDQRVAEAFFGQGTRLTVV.

On this clone: The junction does not match germline at one end; this may be a read error. This sequence joins TRBV13 and TRBJ2-1, with 11 nucleotides matching TRBD2. The CDR3 runs 15 residues. CDR1 and CDR2 (germline): PRHDT, FYEKMQ (reference sequence). CDR3 in amino acids: CASRLAGGKWDEQFF. CDR3 DNA sequence: TGTGCCAGCAGATTAGCGGGGGGGAAGTGGGATGAGCAGTTCTTC.

Only one count was recorded for this clone. The genes are TRBV4-3 and TRBJ2-2; 8 nucleotides align to TRBD2. The CDR3 covers 18 residues. V shed 1 base and J 5 bases; nucleotides not matched to a gene: 12. CDR1 and CDR2 from the germline V gene are LGHNA and YSLEER. The CDR3 sequence: CASSQGVSGELGTGELFF. The CDR3 coding sequence is TGCGCCAGCAGCCAAGGGGTTAGCGGGGAGCTGGGGACCGGGGAGCTGTTTTTT.

J is TRBJ2-2 and V is TRBV30; D might be TRBD1 (6 bases). The CDR3 consists of 14 residues. Germline V lookup: CDR1 GTSNPN, CDR2 SVGIG (reference sequence). V lost 3 bases and J lost 3, with 11 bases in between. CDR3 DNA: TGTGCCTGGAGATGGACAGATTACACCGGGGAGCTGTTTTTT. As protein: CAWRWTDYTGELFF.

This clone was counted a single time. V is TRBV9 and J is TRBJ1-5; the D gene is possibly TRBD1 (6 bases). V lost 3 bases, J lost 4 bases, and 14 bases lay in between. The germline V gene encodes CDR1 SGDLS and CDR2 YYNGEE. The CDR3 consists of 15 residues. CDR3 sequence reads: CASSAGVFGNQPQHF. The CDR3 DNA reads TGTGCCAGCAGCGCAGGGGTTTTTGGAAATCAGCCCCAGCATTTT. Combining the CDR3 with reference TRBV9 and TRBJ1-5 gives the whole variable domain DSGVTQTPKHLITATGQRVTLRCSPRSGDLSVYWYQQSLDQGLQFLIQYYNGEERAKGNILERFSAQQFPDLHSELNLSSLELGDSALYFCASSAGVFGNQPQHFGDGTRLSIL.

J is TRBJ1-1 and V is TRBV24-1; TRBD1 agrees at 8 bases. There are 13 residues in the CDR3. Unmatched junction bases numbered 2, after V lost 4 bases and J lost 5 bases. Germline loops: CDR1 KGHDR, CDR2 SFDVKD. In nucleotides, the CDR3 is TGTGCCACCAGTGAACGGACAGGGACTGAAGCTTTCTTT. It yields the protein CATSERTGTEAFF.

This clone was detected only a few times. V and J are TRBV3-1 (or the pseudogene TRBV3-2) and TRBJ1-5; 10 bases match TRBD1. Germline-derived CDR1 and CDR2 are LGHDT and YNNKEL (reference sequence). V gave up 3 bases and J gave up 6 bases; unmatched junction bases: 2. The CDR3 is 14 amino acids. This CDR3 reads CASSQTGGSQPQHF. The CDR3 DNA follows: TGTGCCAGCAGCCAGACAGGGGGCAGTCAGCCCCAGCATTTT.

This chain uses TRBV5-1 with TRBJ1-4; D ambiguous. CDR1 and CDR2 (germline): SGHRS, YFSETQ. The CDR3 has 14 amino acids. The V gene lost 0 bases and the J gene lost 4 bases, with 7 bases spanning the gap. The CDR3 here is CASSLESSNEKLFF. CDR3 DNA: TGCGCCAGCAGCTTGGAATCCAGTAATGAAAAACTGTTTTTT.

J is TRBJ2-3 and V is TRBV5-1; 9 nucleotides agree with TRBD2. The CDR3 is 15 residues long. The V segment lost 0 bases and the J segment 4 bases; nucleotides outside the gene matches: 3. CDR1 and CDR2 from the germline V gene are SGHRS and YFSETQ. The CDR3 loop reads CASSLGTSVSDTQYF. The CDR3 DNA reads TGCGCCAGCAGCTTGGGGACTAGCGTATCAGATACGCAGTATTTT. Supplemented by reference TRBV5-1 and TRBJ2-3, the full variable domain reads KAGVTQTPRYLIKTRGQQVTLSCSPISGHRSVSWYQQTPGQGLQFLFEYFSETQRNKGNFPGRFSGRQFSNSRSEMNVSTLELGDSALYLCASSLGTSVSDTQYFGPGTRLTVL.

V and J are TRBV27 and TRBJ2-4; D is perhaps TRBD1 (7 bases). The CDR3 spans 17 residues. Trimming shortened V by 5 bases and J by 0 bases, and 17 bases separated the two germline ends. Germline V lookup: CDR1 MNHEY, CDR2 SMNVEV (reference sequence). This CDR3 reads CASSKRQGGIAKNIQYF. In DNA form, the CDR3 reads TGTGCCAGCAGTAAACGACAGGGAGGAATAGCCAAAAACATTCAGTACTTC.

This rearrangement joins TRBV19 to TRBJ1-5, with a possible D match to TRBD1 (5 bases). This CDR3 is built from 15 residues. V was shortened by 6 bases and J by 0 bases, with 12 bases between the two germline ends. CDR1 and CDR2 from the germline V gene are LNHDA and SQIVND (reference sequence). The CDR3 protein is CASSARGHSNQPQHF. CDR3 DNA: TGTGCCAGTAGCGCCAGAGGACATAGCAATCAGCCCCAGCATTTT. Variable domain in full (rest from reference TRBV19 and TRBJ1-5): DGGITQSPKYLFRKEGQNVTLSCEQNLNHDAMYWYRQDPGQGLRLIYYSQIVNDFQKGDIAEGYSVSREKKESFPLTVTSAQKNPTAFYLCASSARGHSNQPQHFGDGTRLSIL.

Details on this clone: The sample holds other DNA sequences that translate to the same CDR3. The DNA for the CDR3 is TGTGCCATCAGTGAGGGGAGAAACTATGGCTACACCTTC. Translating gives CAISEGRNYGYTF. This chain connects TRBV10-3 to TRBJ1-2; D gene ambiguous. Germline CDR1 reads ENHRY; CDR2 reads SYGVKD. The CDR3 is made up of 13 amino acids. V was clipped by 2 bases and J by 2 bases, with 6 bases between them.

Only a few counts were recorded for this clone. V and J are TRBV29-1 and TRBJ1-1; D remains unclear. CDR3 length equals 13 residues. Looked up from germline, CDR1 is SQVTM and CDR2 is ANQGSEA. Trimming took 4 bases from V and 3 from J, leaving 12 bases between them. CDR3 sequence reads: CSVVRAGDTEAFF. As DNA, the CDR3 is TGCAGCGTTGTCCGAGCCGGTGACACTGAAGCTTTCTTT.

This chain links TRBV5-6 with TRBJ1-1; no clear D. Germline V lookup: CDR1 SGHDT, CDR2 YYEEEE. The CDR3 sequence is 15 residues long. V was shortened by 4 bases and J by 2 bases, with 15 bases between the two germline ends. The CDR3 protein is CASSRKVAYNTEAFF. In DNA, the CDR3 is TGTGCCAGCAGCCGAAAGGTAGCTTACAACACTGAAGCTTTCTTT.